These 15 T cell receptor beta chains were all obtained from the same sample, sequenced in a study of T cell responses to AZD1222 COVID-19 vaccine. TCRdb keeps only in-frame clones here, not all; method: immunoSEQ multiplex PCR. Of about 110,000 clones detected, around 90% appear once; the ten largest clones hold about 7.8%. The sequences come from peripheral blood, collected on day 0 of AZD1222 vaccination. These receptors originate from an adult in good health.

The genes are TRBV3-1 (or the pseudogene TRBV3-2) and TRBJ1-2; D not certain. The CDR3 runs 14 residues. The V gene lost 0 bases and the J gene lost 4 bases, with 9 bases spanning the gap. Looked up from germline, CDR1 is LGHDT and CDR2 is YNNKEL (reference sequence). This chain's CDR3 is CASSQEGFIYGYTF. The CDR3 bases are TGTGCCAGCAGCCAAGAAGGGTTTATCTATGGCTACACCTTC.

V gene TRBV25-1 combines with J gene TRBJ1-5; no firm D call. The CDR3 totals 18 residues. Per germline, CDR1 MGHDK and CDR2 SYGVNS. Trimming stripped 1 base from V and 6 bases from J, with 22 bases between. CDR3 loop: CASSESWHLFKDGQPQHF. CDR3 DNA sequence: TGTGCCAGCAGTGAATCGTGGCACCTTTTTAAGGACGGTCAGCCCCAGCATTTT.

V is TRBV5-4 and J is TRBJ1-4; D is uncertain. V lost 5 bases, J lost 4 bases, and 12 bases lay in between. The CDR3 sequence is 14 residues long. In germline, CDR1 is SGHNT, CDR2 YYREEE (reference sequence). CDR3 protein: CASSHTIGNEKLFF. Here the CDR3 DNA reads TGTGCCAGCAGTCACACCATCGGTAATGAAAAACTGTTTTTT. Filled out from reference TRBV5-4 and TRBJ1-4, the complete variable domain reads ETGVTQSPTHLIKTRGQQVTLRCSSQSGHNTVSWYQQALGQGPQFIFQYYREEENGRGNFPPRFSGLQFPNYSSELNVNALELDDSALYLCASSHTIGNEKLFFGSGTQLSVL.

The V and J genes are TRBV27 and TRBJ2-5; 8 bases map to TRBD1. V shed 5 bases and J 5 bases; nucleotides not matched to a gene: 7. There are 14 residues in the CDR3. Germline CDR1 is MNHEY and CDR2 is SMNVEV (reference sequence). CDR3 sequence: CASSAQTGAETQYF. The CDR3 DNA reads TGTGCCAGCAGTGCGCAGACAGGGGCGGAGACCCAGTACTTC.

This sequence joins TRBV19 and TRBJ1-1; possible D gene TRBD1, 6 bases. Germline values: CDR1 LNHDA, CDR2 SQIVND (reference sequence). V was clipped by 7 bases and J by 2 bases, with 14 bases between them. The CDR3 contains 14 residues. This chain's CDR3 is CASTHRVPNTEAFF. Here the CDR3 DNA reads TGTGCCAGTACTCACAGGGTTCCCAACACTGAAGCTTTCTTT.

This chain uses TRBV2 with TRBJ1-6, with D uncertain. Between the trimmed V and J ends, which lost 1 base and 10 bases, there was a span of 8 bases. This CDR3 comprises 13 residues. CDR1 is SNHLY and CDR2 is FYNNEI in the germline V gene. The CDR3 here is CASSEEGRSPLHF. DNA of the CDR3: TGTGCCAGCAGTGAAGAGGGCAGGTCACCCCTCCACTTT.

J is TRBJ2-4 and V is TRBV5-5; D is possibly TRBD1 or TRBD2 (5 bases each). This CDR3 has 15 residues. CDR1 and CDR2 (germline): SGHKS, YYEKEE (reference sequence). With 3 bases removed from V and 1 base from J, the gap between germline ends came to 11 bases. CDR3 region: CASSSEGLAKNIQYF. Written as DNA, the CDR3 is TGTGCCAGCAGCTCCGAGGGGCTGGCCAAAAACATTCAGTACTTC.

The CDR3 nucleotides read TGTGCCAGCAGTAGGGACAGCTCCTACGAGCAGTACTTC. Amino acids: CASSRDSSYEQYF. V gene TRBV2 combines with J gene TRBJ2-7; TRBD1 matches 7 bases. The CDR3 totals 13 residues. The ends lost 5 bases at V and 0 bases at J; junction bases unmatched: 1. Germline CDR1 and CDR2: SNHLY and FYNNEI.

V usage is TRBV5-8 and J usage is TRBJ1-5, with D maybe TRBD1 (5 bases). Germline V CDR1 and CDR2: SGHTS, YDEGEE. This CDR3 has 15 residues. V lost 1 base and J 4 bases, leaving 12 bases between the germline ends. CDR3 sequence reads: CASSLYAGTNQPQHF. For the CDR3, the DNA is TGTGCCAGCAGCTTGTACGCAGGGACTAATCAGCCCCAGCATTTT.

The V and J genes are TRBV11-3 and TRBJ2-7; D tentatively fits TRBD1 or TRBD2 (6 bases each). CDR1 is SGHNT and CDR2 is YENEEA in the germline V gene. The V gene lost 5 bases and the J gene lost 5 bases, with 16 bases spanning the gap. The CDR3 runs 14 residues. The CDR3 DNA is TGTGCCAGCAGCCCCTGGCAGGGGAGGAACGAGCAGTACTTC. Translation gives CASSPWQGRNEQYF.

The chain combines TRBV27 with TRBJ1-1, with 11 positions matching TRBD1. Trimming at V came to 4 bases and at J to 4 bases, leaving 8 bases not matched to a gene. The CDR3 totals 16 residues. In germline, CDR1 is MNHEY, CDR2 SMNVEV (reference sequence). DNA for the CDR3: TGTGCCAGCAGTTCGGCTGGGGGACAGGGGGTCACTGAAGCTTTCTTT. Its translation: CASSSAGGQGVTEAFF.

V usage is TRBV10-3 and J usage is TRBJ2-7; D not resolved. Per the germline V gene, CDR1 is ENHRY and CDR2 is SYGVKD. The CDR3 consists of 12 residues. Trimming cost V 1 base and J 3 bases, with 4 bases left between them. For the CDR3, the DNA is TGTGCCATCAGTGAGTGGGACTACGAGCAGTACTTC. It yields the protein CAISEWDYEQYF.

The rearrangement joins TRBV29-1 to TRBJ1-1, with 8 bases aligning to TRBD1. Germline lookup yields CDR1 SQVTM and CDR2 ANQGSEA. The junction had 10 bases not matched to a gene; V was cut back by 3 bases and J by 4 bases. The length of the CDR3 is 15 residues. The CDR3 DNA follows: TGCAGCGTTGACCAGGCAGGGGGCGTGGGCACTGAAGCTTTCTTT. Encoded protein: CSVDQAGGVGTEAFF. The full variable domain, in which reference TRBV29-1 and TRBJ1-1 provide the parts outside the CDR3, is SAVISQKPSRDICQRGTSLTIQCQVDSQVTMMFWYRQQPGQSLTLIATANQGSEATYESGFVIDKFPISRPNLTFSTLTVSNMSPEDSSIYLCSVDQAGGVGTEAFFGQGTRLTVV.

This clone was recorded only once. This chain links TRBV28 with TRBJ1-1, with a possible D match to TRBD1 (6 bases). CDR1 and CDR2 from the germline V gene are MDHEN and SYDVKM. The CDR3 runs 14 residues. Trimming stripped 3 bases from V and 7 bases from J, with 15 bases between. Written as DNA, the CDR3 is TGTGCCAGCAGTTTGCTTCAGGGGAGGAGTGAAGCTTTCTTT. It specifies CASSLLQGRSEAFF.

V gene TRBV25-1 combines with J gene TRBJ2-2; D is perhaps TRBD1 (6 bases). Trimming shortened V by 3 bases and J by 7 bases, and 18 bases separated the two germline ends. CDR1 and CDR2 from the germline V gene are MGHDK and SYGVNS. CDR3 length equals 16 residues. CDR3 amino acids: CASSDFEGQGHGELFF. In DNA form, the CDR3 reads TGTGCCAGCAGTGATTTTGAGGGGCAGGGGCACGGGGAGCTGTTTTTT.